These 6 T cell receptor beta chains share one sample of origin, sequenced in a study of blood T cell repertoires in COVID-19. Some clones are missing from TCRdb's copy, which holds only in-frame ones; the method was immunoSEQ multiplex PCR. This repertoire shows around 110,000 clones, under 90% found once; its top ten account for 4% to 5.5%. The specimen was peripheral blood. Receptors were obtained from a woman in her 70s with acute or convalescent COVID-19.

V is TRBV2 and J is TRBJ1-1, with a possible D match to TRBD1 (5 bases). CDR1 and CDR2 (germline): SNHLY, FYNNEI. Trimming removed 4 bases at V and 1 base at J, with 7 bases between. The CDR3 runs 13 residues. The CDR3 is CASSGQPNTEAFF. The CDR3 DNA sequence: TGTGCCAGCAGTGGACAGCCGAACACTGAAGCTTTCTTT.

This clone was seen a few times. This sequence joins TRBV7-9 and TRBJ2-3; 9 nucleotides match TRBD2. Germline V CDR1 and CDR2: SEHNR, FQNEAQ (reference sequence). After removal of 3 bases from V and 3 bases from J, the junction contained 4 bases not matched to a gene. There are 15 residues in the CDR3. CDR3 in DNA: TGTGCCAGCAGCTTGGTAGCGGGGGCTACAGATACGCAGTATTTT. Its translation is CASSLVAGATDTQYF.

The chain combines TRBV11-3 with TRBJ1-2; 7 nucleotides match TRBD1. This CDR3 is built from 13 residues. CDR1 is SGHNT, CDR2 YENEEA, per germline. V gave up 4 bases and J gave up 6 bases; unmatched junction bases: 5. The CDR3 loop reads CASSSPGGHGYTF. In nucleotides, the CDR3 is TGTGCCAGCAGCTCTCCAGGGGGGCATGGCTACACCTTC.

V and J are TRBV12-3 or TRBV12-4 and TRBJ2-3; D remains ambiguous. V lost 6 bases, J lost 2 bases, and 6 bases lay in between. CDR3 size: 12 residues. The DNA of the CDR3 is TGTGCCAGCAGACTTTTCACAGATACGCAGTATTTT. Its translation is CASRLFTDTQYF.

The chain couples TRBV5-8 to TRBJ2-4; D gene ambiguous. Germline CDR1 and CDR2: SGHTS and YDEGEE. Trimming took off 4 bases at V and 0 bases at J, with 8 bases between the two ends. The CDR3 totals 14 residues. The CDR3 DNA follows: TGTGCCAGCAGCCGCTCAGTAGCCAAAAACATTCAGTACTTC. The encoded protein is CASSRSVAKNIQYF. Full variable domain (outside the CDR3, taken from reference TRBV5-8 and TRBJ2-4): EAGVTQSPTHLIKTRGQQATLRCSPISGHTSVYWYQQALGLGLQFLLWYDEGEERNRGNFPPRFSGRQFPNYSSELNVNALELEDSALYLCASSRSVAKNIQYFGAGTRLSVL.

This clone was seen a handful of times. V is TRBV6-5 and J is TRBJ1-2; TRBD1 agrees at 8 bases. V was clipped by 0 bases and J by 3 bases; unmatched bases: 6. In germline, CDR1 is MNHEY, CDR2 SVGAGI. The CDR3 sequence is 16 residues long. In DNA form, the CDR3 reads TGTGCCAGCAGTTACTCGCCGCAGGGGGCTTACTATGGCTACACCTTC. This sequence encodes CASSYSPQGAYYGYTF.